This TCR beta chain originates from a study of blood T cell repertoires in COVID-19 (dated by TCRdb to 2018 to 2020). Turning to the overall study: Samples covering the acute and convalescent phases of COVID-19 were provided by collaborators in the United States, Italy and Spain. The material from the prospective study consisted of cDNA or gDNA derived from T cells, B-cell-depleted T cells, or PBMCs. Subjects who had been exposed to COVID-19, were actively infected with it, or had recovered from it provided the deeply sampled blood TCRbeta repertoires that made up the dataset. The repertoires were released in a freely available public database meant as a resource for research on the immune response to SARS-CoV-2. Samples were obtained from the ongoing ImmuneRACE study (first 160 participants) and from over 1,000 subjects provided by 6 global collaborators. Sample metadata almost always included a de-identified subject ID, COVID-19 status, age in years and sex. HLA class I and class II types, where available, came from metadata supplied by the sample provider rather than from assay-based typing. General study outcomes and caveats: How much clinical and demographic metadata was included differed by source and by participant, and the metadata was provided uncurated.

Details on this clone: Its antigen remains undetermined. Within one base of it there is no much larger clone, and no base qualities were kept.

TCRbeta CDR3 regions were amplified from genomic DNA using the immunoSEQ Assay, a bias-controlled multiplex PCR. The source study handled its data this way. The number of nucleated cells in each sample was estimated from the amplification of reference gene primers within the assay. To quantify the absolute abundance of each unique TCRbeta CDR3 rearrangement, sequence reads were collapsed and filtered. For each sample, productive Simpson clonality was calculated as the square root of Simpson's diversity index over productive rearrangements. TCRdb limited this immuneACCESS table to in-frame rearrangements with V and J called. A share of clones is missing; checked studies link under half to unresolved V genes, and the rest is unexplained. That table gives V, J and clone size, and the DNA gave D and trimming. This sample is represented by about 280,000 clones; roughly 85% of them were singletons. The ten top clones hold roughly 10% of the sample.

The germline V gene sets CDR1 to MGHRA and CDR2 to YSYEKL. The CDR3 measures 13 amino acids from cysteine to phenylalanine. Only CDR3 DNA is held: 39 bases, read in frame from base 1. Relative to germline, V is 4 bases shorter and J is 1 base shorter, with 8 bases between their ends. Another Seattle source contributed samples from volunteer blood donors who had recovered from COVID-19. Whole blood was collected in K2EDTA tubes by collaborating institutions according to the institutions' own protocols. For TCRbeta analysis, collaborators shipped samples as frozen whole blood, isolated PBMCs, or DNA extracted from either of those sample types.

The source material was peripheral blood. The chain employs TRBV4-1 and TRBJ2-7, with the D gene too uncertain to name. The TCR was taken from a woman aged 45-65 years who had recovered from COVID-19. The DNA sequence is as follows: TGCGCCAGCAGCCCTCTCGGGTCCTACGAGCAGTACTTC. Translated, it gives CASSPLGSYEQYF.